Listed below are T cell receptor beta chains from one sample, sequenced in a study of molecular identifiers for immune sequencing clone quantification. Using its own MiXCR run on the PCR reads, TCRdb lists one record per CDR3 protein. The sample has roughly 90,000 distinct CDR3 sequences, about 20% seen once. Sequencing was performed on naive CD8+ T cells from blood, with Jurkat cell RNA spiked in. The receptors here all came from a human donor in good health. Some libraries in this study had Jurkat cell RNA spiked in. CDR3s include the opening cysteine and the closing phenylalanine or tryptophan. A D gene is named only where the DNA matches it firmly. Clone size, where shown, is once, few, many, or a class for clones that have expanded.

CDR3 DNA: TGTGCCAGCGTTTTCGGGGAGGGCTACAATGAGCAGTTCTTC; CDR3 protein: CASVFGEGYNEQFF; J gene: TRBJ2-1; V gene: TRBV7-9; clone size: many; D gene: TRBD2
CDR3 DNA: TGTGCCAGCAGCCAAGAATTAGCTAGCGGGAGGAGGAAAAACATTCAGTACTTC; CDR3 protein: CASSQELASGRRKNIQYF; J gene: TRBJ2-4; V gene: TRBV3-1; clone size: NA; D gene: TRBD2
CDR3 DNA: TGCGCCAGCAGCTTGGCCCGGATGGGCTACGAGCAGTACTTC; CDR3 protein: CASSLARMGYEQYF; J gene: TRBJ2-7; V gene: TRBV5-1; clone size: NA; D gene: NA
CDR3 DNA: TGTGCCAGCAGGGTAACCCCTGGGGCCAACGTCCTGACTTTC; CDR3 protein: CASRVTPGANVLTF; J gene: TRBJ2-6; V gene: TRBV28; clone size: many; D gene: NA
CDR3 DNA: TGTGCCAGCAGTTACTCTGACAGGGGTTCGGACACTGAAGCTTTCTTT; CDR3 protein: CASSYSDRGSDTEAFF; J gene: TRBJ1-1; V gene: TRBV6-2/TRBV6-3; clone size: many; D gene: TRBD1
CDR3 DNA: TGCGCCAGCAGCTTGAGTCCGGCCTACGAGCAGTACTTC; CDR3 protein: CASSLSPAYEQYF; J gene: TRBJ2-7; V gene: TRBV5-1; clone size: NA; D gene: NA
CDR3 DNA: TGTGCCAGCAGTTCAGCGGGGGTCACAGATACGCAGTATTTT; CDR3 protein: CASSSAGVTDTQYF; J gene: TRBJ2-3; V gene: TRBV27; clone size: many; D gene: TRBD2
CDR3 DNA: TGCAGTGCTAGCGACCGTAACCCTCCCCGGGACCCCTATTCCTACGAGCAGTACTTC; CDR3 protein: CSASDRNPPRDPYSYEQYF; J gene: TRBJ2-7; V gene: TRBV20-1; clone size: NA; D gene: NA
CDR3 DNA: TGTGCCAGCAGCCTAGACGCGGGCAGGGTCCCCTACAATGAGCAGTTCTTC; CDR3 protein: CASSLDAGRVPYNEQFF; J gene: TRBJ2-1; V gene: TRBV13; clone size: NA; D gene: NA
CDR3 DNA: TGTGCCAGCAGCGTGGACAGGGGGCGAGTCGAGCAGTACTTC; CDR3 protein: CASSVDRGRVEQYF; J gene: TRBJ2-7; V gene: TRBV5-4; clone size: many; D gene: TRBD1
CDR3 DNA: TGTGCCAGCAGTACTCTGGGGGGTTCGGGTAATGAGCAGTTCTTC; CDR3 protein: CASSTLGGSGNEQFF; J gene: TRBJ2-1; V gene: TRBV27; clone size: many; D gene: NA
CDR3 DNA: TGCAGTGCCCGGACTGGGTCTGAGCAGTTCTTC; CDR3 protein: CSARTGSEQFF; J gene: TRBJ2-1; V gene: TRBV20-1; clone size: NA; D gene: NA
CDR3 DNA: TGTGCCAGCAGCGTAGAGGGACTAGCGGGCCCTTTTACAAGCTCCTACGAGCAGTACTTC; CDR3 protein: CASSVEGLAGPFTSSYEQYF; J gene: TRBJ2-7; V gene: TRBV9; clone size: many; D gene: TRBD2
CDR3 DNA: TGTGCCAGCAGCGGGCTAGCGGATACCTACGAGCAGTACTTC; CDR3 protein: CASSGLADTYEQYF; J gene: TRBJ2-7; V gene: TRBV9; clone size: many; D gene: TRBD2
CDR3 DNA: TGCAGCGTTGGGGGGCGACCGAACCAAAACACTGAAGCTTTCTTT; CDR3 protein: CSVGGRPNQNTEAFF; J gene: TRBJ1-1; V gene: TRBV29-1; clone size: many; D gene: NA
CDR3 DNA: TGCAGCGTTGAAGATATAAATTCGGATACGCAGTATTTT; CDR3 protein: CSVEDINSDTQYF; J gene: TRBJ2-3; V gene: TRBV29-1; clone size: many; D gene: NA
CDR3 DNA: TGTGCCAGCAGCCCACCGCCCAGACTAGCGGAGCAGTACTTC; CDR3 protein: CASSPPPRLAEQYF; J gene: TRBJ2-7; V gene: TRBV7-8; clone size: many; D gene: TRBD2
CDR3 DNA: TGTGCCAGCACAGGGACAGGGGATCCTGGAAACACCATATATTTT; CDR3 protein: CASTGTGDPGNTIYF; J gene: TRBJ1-3; V gene: TRBV11-2; clone size: NA; D gene: TRBD1
CDR3 DNA: TGTGCCAGCAGAGACTTGGGACTACCGAACACAGATACGCAGTATTTT; CDR3 protein: CASRDLGLPNTDTQYF; J gene: TRBJ2-3; V gene: TRBV2; clone size: many; D gene: TRBD2
CDR3 DNA: TGTGCCATCAACGGGGGACCTATTACCCTGGGGACAGATACGCAGTATTTT; CDR3 protein: CAINGGPITLGTDTQYF; J gene: TRBJ2-3; V gene: TRBV10-3; clone size: many; D gene: NA
CDR3 DNA: TGTGCCACCAGCAGTCCGCATGCCTACGAGCAGTACTTC; CDR3 protein: CATSSPHAYEQYF; J gene: TRBJ2-7; V gene: TRBV15; clone size: many; D gene: NA
CDR3 DNA: TGTGCCAGCACCAGGACTAGCGGGGTCAGGGAGACCCAGTACTTC; CDR3 protein: CASTRTSGVRETQYF; J gene: TRBJ2-5; V gene: TRBV2; clone size: many; D gene: TRBD2
CDR3 DNA: TGCGCCAGCAGCCAACGAGTTCTCCGGGAACCGGGTACAGATACGCAGTATTTT; CDR3 protein: CASSQRVLREPGTDTQYF; J gene: TRBJ2-3; V gene: TRBV4-1; clone size: many; D gene: NA
CDR3 DNA: TGCGCCAGCAGCTTGGGGGGCGCGTGGACTGAAGCTTTCTTT; CDR3 protein: CASSLGGAWTEAFF; J gene: TRBJ1-1; V gene: TRBV5-1; clone size: many; D gene: NA
CDR3 DNA: TGCAGCGTTACCGGGACAGGGGATGAGGATGAGCAGTTCTTC; CDR3 protein: CSVTGTGDEDEQFF; J gene: TRBJ2-1; V gene: TRBV29-1; clone size: many; D gene: TRBD1
CDR3 DNA: TGTGCCATCAGCCTAACTAGCGGGACAGGCAGTGAGCAGTTCTTC; CDR3 protein: CAISLTSGTGSEQFF; J gene: TRBJ2-1; V gene: TRBV10-3; clone size: many; D gene: TRBD2
CDR3 DNA: TGCGCCAGCAGCCAAGACGCCGGTCAGCCCCAGCATTTT; CDR3 protein: CASSQDAGQPQHF; J gene: TRBJ1-5; V gene: TRBV4-3; clone size: many; D gene: NA
CDR3 DNA: TGCAGTGCTAGCAGGACAGTGAATCAGCCCCAGCATTTT; CDR3 protein: CSASRTVNQPQHF; J gene: TRBJ1-5; V gene: TRBV20-1; clone size: many; D gene: NA
CDR3 DNA: TGTGCCAGCAGCTTACCCCGACAGGGGGCACGTGAGACCCAGTACTTC; CDR3 protein: CASSLPRQGARETQYF; J gene: TRBJ2-5; V gene: TRBV7-6; clone size: NA; D gene: TRBD1
CDR3 DNA: TGTGCCAGCAGCCTACCCTGGACTAGCGGGAGTTCCACAGATACGCAGTATTTT; CDR3 protein: CASSLPWTSGSSTDTQYF; J gene: TRBJ2-3; V gene: TRBV11-3; clone size: many; D gene: TRBD2
CDR3 DNA: TGTGCCAGCAGCTTGGTTGACACTGAAGCTTTCTTT; CDR3 protein: CASSLVDTEAFF; J gene: TRBJ1-1; V gene: TRBV5-6; clone size: many; D gene: NA
CDR3 DNA: TGTGCCAGCAGCTTAGGGCCTAGGGACCCGAGCTCCTACAATGAGCAGTTCTTC; CDR3 protein: CASSLGPRDPSSYNEQFF; J gene: TRBJ2-1; V gene: TRBV11-2; clone size: many; D gene: NA
CDR3 DNA: TGTGCCAGCAGCCGGACTAGCGGAATAGATACGCAGTATTTT; CDR3 protein: CASSRTSGIDTQYF; J gene: TRBJ2-3; V gene: TRBV7-9; clone size: NA; D gene: TRBD2
CDR3 DNA: TGTGCCAGAACAGGGAACACCGGGGAGCTGTTTTTT; CDR3 protein: CARTGNTGELFF; J gene: TRBJ2-2; V gene: TRBV19; clone size: many; D gene: NA
CDR3 DNA: TGTGCCAGCACGGAAGGGACTACGGGTGAAAAACTGTTTTTT; CDR3 protein: CASTEGTTGEKLFF; J gene: TRBJ1-4; V gene: TRBV5-6; clone size: many; D gene: NA
CDR3 DNA: TGCGCCAGCAGTCAACTCAGAAAGGGGGCATCTTTGGGCACTGAAGCTTTCTTT; CDR3 protein: CASSQLRKGASLGTEAFF; J gene: TRBJ1-1; V gene: TRBV23-1; clone size: many; D gene: TRBD1
CDR3 DNA: TGTGCCAGCAGCGTAGCAGGGTGGCCGCCATCTAGCACAGATACGCAGTATTTT; CDR3 protein: CASSVAGWPPSSTDTQYF; J gene: TRBJ2-3; V gene: TRBV9; clone size: many; D gene: NA
CDR3 DNA: TGTGCCAGCAGCCCCTGGACTACCCGGAGCTCCTACAATGAGCAGTTCTTC; CDR3 protein: CASSPWTTRSSYNEQFF; J gene: TRBJ2-1; V gene: TRBV5-6; clone size: many; D gene: NA
CDR3 DNA: TGTGCCAGCAGCTACGTCGGGGATAGCAATCAGCCCCAGCATTTT; CDR3 protein: CASSYVGDSNQPQHF; J gene: TRBJ1-5; V gene: TRBV6-8; clone size: many; D gene: NA
CDR3 DNA: TGTGCCATCCAGACAATTCCCACTGAAGCTTTCTTT; CDR3 protein: CAIQTIPTEAFF; J gene: TRBJ1-1; V gene: TRBV10-3; clone size: many; D gene: NA
CDR3 DNA: TGTGCCAGCAGTCCTCTAAACACTGAAGCTTTCTTT; CDR3 protein: CASSPLNTEAFF; J gene: TRBJ1-1; V gene: TRBV7-9; clone size: many; D gene: NA
CDR3 DNA: TGTGCCAGCGGTCTAAGACCGGGACTCTACACCGGGGATCTGTTTTTT; CDR3 protein: CASGLRPGLYTGDLFF; J gene: TRBJ2-2; V gene: TRBV6-5; clone size: NA; D gene: NA